Following are 12 T cell receptor beta chains from one sample sequenced in a study of shared clonotypes between healthy human individuals. Assay: immunoSEQ multiplex PCR; the TCRdb copy retains only in-frame clones and omits some. The data contain some 690,000 clones, less than 95% of them singletons. Sequencing used memory CD8+ T cells from PBMCs. The sample's subset: CD45RO+ cells pooled with CCR7-negative TemRA cells. The receptors shown here come from a man aged 18 to 29 in good health. Some clones in this sample may be carry-over from other donors' samples.

The V and J genes are TRBV7-8 and TRBJ2-7; no clear D. There are 14 residues in the CDR3. V was trimmed by 5 bases and J by 5 bases, leaving 16 bases between them. Germline V gives CDR1 SGHVS, CDR2 FQNEAQ. The CDR3 is CASSPLEGRDEQYF. In nucleotides, the CDR3 is TGTGCCAGCAGCCCGCTGGAAGGGCGCGACGAGCAGTACTTC.

The chain recombines TRBV27 with TRBJ2-7; 10 positions agree with TRBD2. CDR3 size: 16 residues. Germline CDR1 reads MNHEY; CDR2 reads SMNVEV (reference sequence). The junction had 9 bases not matched to a gene; V was cut back by 5 bases and J by 2 bases. DNA of the CDR3: TGTGCCAGCAGTCCCGTGGTAGCGGGAGGAGCCTACGAGCAGTACTTC. Protein sequence: CASSPVVAGGAYEQYF.

The CDR3 region has the DNA TGTGCCAGCAGCACTCGGACTAGCGGGAGTGATGAGCAGTTCTTC. Translating gives CASSTRTSGSDEQFF. The rearrangement uses TRBV9 and TRBJ2-1; TRBD2 agrees at 13 bases. This CDR3 comprises 15 residues. V lost 4 bases and J lost 8; bases outside the gene matches: 6. Germline loops: CDR1 SGDLS, CDR2 YYNGEE.

The chain carries TRBV25-1 and TRBJ1-2; D is undetermined. V was cut by 1 base and J by 8 bases, with 14 bases left in between. Germline V gene data show CDR1 as MGHDK and CDR2 as SYGVNS. The CDR3 sequence is 14 residues long. The CDR3 reads CASSEFDGRMGYTF. For the CDR3, the DNA is TGTGCCAGCAGTGAATTCGACGGACGGATGGGCTACACCTTC.

The V gene is TRBV4-1, the J gene TRBJ2-7; TRBD1 matches at 10 bases. This CDR3 has 15 residues. The V gene's germline CDR1 is MGHRA and CDR2 YSYEKL. The V gene end was trimmed by 4 bases and the J gene end by 1 base; junction bases not matched to a gene: 4. This CDR3 is CASSPRGQGSYEQYF. The CDR3 bases are TGCGCCAGCAGCCCGAGGGGACAGGGGTCCTACGAGCAGTACTTC.

The chain uses TRBV9 and TRBJ1-4; D unresolved. This CDR3 region has 16 residues. Deletions cut 2 bases from V and 3 bases from J, with 14 bases between. Germline V gene data show CDR1 as SGDLS and CDR2 as YYNGEE. The CDR3 sequence is CASSVEGEGANEKLFF. In DNA form, the CDR3 reads TGTGCCAGCAGCGTGGAAGGAGAGGGTGCTAATGAAAAACTGTTTTTT.

J is TRBJ2-7 and V is TRBV28; the D is unclear. This CDR3 comprises 13 residues. V was trimmed by 7 bases and J by 5 bases, leaving 15 bases between them. In germline, CDR1 is MDHEN, CDR2 SYDVKM. The CDR3 here is CASNTPRRHEQYF. CDR3 coding DNA: TGTGCCAGCAACACCCCCCGTAGGCACGAGCAGTACTTC.

This chain connects TRBV2 to TRBJ2-1, with D maybe TRBD2 (5 bases). V lost 3 bases and J 6 bases, leaving 12 bases between the germline ends. In germline, CDR1 is SNHLY, CDR2 FYNNEI. The CDR3 is made up of 14 amino acids. The CDR3 loop is CASSDVLVLNEQFF. For the CDR3, the DNA is TGTGCCAGCAGTGACGTACTAGTGCTCAATGAGCAGTTCTTC.

The chain links TRBV4-1 to TRBJ1-1; D is uncertain. Between the trimmed V and J ends, which lost 1 base and 0 bases, there was a span of 15 bases. The germline V gene encodes CDR1 MGHRA and CDR2 YSYEKL. The CDR3 extends over 17 amino acids. CDR3 sequence (DNA): TGCGCCAGCAGCCAAGGAGAACAGTACCGCTTGAACACTGAAGCTTTCTTT. Translated: CASSQGEQYRLNTEAFF.

The chain carries TRBV9 and TRBJ2-1; D gene uncertain. The CDR3 has 13 residues. With 3 bases removed from V and 8 bases from J, the gap between germline ends came to 12 bases. Germline V CDR1 and CDR2: SGDLS, YYNGEE. The CDR3 loop is CASSAWSRDEQFF. The DNA for the CDR3 is TGTGCCAGCAGCGCCTGGTCACGGGATGAGCAGTTCTTC. Filled out from reference TRBV9 and TRBJ2-1, the complete variable domain reads DSGVTQTPKHLITATGQRVTLRCSPRSGDLSVYWYQQSLDQGLQFLIQYYNGEERAKGNILERFSAQQFPDLHSELNLSSLELGDSALYFCASSAWSRDEQFFGPGTRLTVL.

The V and J genes are TRBV30 and TRBJ2-7; no clear D gene. Germline V CDR1 and CDR2: GTSNPN, SVGIG (reference sequence). The CDR3 is 13 amino acids. V was trimmed by 0 bases and J by 6 bases, leaving 12 bases between them. The CDR3 DNA reads TGTGCCTGGAGTGTGGTACAAGACTCCGAGCAGTACTTC. It encodes CAWSVVQDSEQYF.

As DNA, the CDR3 is TGTGCCAGCAGCGTTGGTACTAGCGGGACCCCCCCCTACAATGAGCAGTTCTTC. Its translation: CASSVGTSGTPPYNEQFF. V is TRBV9 and J is TRBJ2-1; 10 bases fit TRBD2. In germline, CDR1 is SGDLS, CDR2 YYNGEE. The CDR3 extends over 18 amino acids. The J segment lost 2 bases and the V segment lost 2 bases, leaving 10 bases of the junction unmatched.